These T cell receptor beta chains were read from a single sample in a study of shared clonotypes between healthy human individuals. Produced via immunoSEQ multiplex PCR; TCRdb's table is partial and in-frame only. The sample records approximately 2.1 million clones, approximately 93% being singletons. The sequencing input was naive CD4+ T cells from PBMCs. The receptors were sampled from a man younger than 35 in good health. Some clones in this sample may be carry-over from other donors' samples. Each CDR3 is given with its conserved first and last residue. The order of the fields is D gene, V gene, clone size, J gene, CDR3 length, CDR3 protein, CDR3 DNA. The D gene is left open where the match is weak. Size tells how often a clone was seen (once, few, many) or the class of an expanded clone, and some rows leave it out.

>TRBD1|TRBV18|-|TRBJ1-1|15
CASSPPGGRYTEAFF
TGTGCCAGCTCACCACCAGGGGGCAGGTACACTGAAGCTTTCTTT
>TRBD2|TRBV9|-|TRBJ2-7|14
CASSAFLAGALQYF
TGTGCCAGCAGCGCCTTTCTAGCGGGAGCCCTCCAGTACTTC
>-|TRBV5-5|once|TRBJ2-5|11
CATRAEETQYF
TGTGCCACGCGGGCCGAAGAGACCCAGTACTTC
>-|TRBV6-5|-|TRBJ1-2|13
CASSYDSSYGYTF
TGTGCCAGCAGTTACGACAGTTCCTATGGCTACACCTTC
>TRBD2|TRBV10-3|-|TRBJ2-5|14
CAISASGAKETQYF
TGTGCCATCAGCGCCAGCGGGGCGAAAGAGACCCAGTACTTC
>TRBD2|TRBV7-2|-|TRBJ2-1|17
CASSPTSPSGRTDEQFF
TGTGCCAGCAGCCCCACCTCCCCTAGCGGGAGAACGGATGAGCAGTTCTTC
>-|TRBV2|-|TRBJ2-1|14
CASRAPGTYNEQFF
TGTGCCAGCAGGGCCCCAGGGACCTACAATGAGCAGTTCTTC
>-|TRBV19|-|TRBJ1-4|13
CASSSQTRGKLFF
TGTGCCAGTAGTAGCCAGACTAGAGGAAAACTGTTTTTT
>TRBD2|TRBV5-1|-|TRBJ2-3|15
CASSPLAGGTDTQYF
TGCGCCAGCAGCCCCTTAGCGGGAGGGACAGATACGCAGTATTTT
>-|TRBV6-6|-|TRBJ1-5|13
CASRRRGNQPQHF
TGTGCCAGCAGACGCAGGGGCAATCAGCCCCAGCATTTT
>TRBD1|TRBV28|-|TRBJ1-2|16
CASSYLPGQGAYGYTF
TGTGCCAGCAGTTACCTACCGGGACAGGGGGCCTATGGCTACACCTTC
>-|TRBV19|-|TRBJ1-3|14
CASTGTYSGNTIYF
TGTGCCAGTACAGGGACATACTCTGGAAACACCATATATTTT
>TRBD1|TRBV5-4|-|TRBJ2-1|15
CASSLDRGSYNEQFF
TGTGCCAGCAGCCTGGACAGGGGCTCCTACAATGAGCAGTTCTTC
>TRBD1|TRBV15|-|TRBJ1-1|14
CATSRGGTGDRAFF
TGTGCCACCAGCAGAGGCGGGACAGGAGATCGGGCTTTCTTT
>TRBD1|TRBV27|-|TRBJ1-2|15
CASSPRDRGPYGYTF
TGTGCCAGCAGTCCCCGGGACAGGGGCCCTTATGGCTACACCTTC
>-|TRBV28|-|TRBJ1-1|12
CASSRGESMAFF
TGTGCCAGCAGTCGCGGTGAGTCAATGGCTTTCTTT
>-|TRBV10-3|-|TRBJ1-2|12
CAISEQGNGYTF
TGTGCCATCAGTGAACAGGGTAATGGCTACACCTTC
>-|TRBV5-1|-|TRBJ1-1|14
CASSSDRPSTEAFF
TGCGCCAGCAGCTCGGACAGACCGAGCACTGAAGCTTTCTTT
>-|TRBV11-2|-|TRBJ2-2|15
CASSSPSLGSGELFF
TGTGCCAGCAGCTCCCCCTCCTTAGGGTCCGGGGAGCTGTTTTTT
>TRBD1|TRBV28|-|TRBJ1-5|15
CASSVGQSVNQPQHF
TGTGCCAGCAGCGTGGGACAGTCGGTAAATCAGCCCCAGCATTTT
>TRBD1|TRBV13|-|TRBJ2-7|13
CASSYNRGYEQYF
TGTGCCAGCAGCTACAACAGGGGCTACGAGCAGTACTTC
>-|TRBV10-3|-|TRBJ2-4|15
CAIRGSDRLETIQYF
TGTGCCATCAGGGGATCGGATCGGCTGGAGACCATTCAGTACTTC
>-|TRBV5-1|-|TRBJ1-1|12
CASGIMNTEAFF
TGCGCCAGCGGAATTATGAACACTGAAGCTTTCTTT
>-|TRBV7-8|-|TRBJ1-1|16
CASSLVNGRLNTEAFF
TGTGCCAGCAGCTTAGTTAACGGCAGACTGAACACTGAAGCTTTCTTT
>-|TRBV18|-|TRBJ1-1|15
CASSSGQQGNTEAFF
TGTGCCAGCTCTTCCGGACAGCAGGGGAACACTGAAGCTTTCTTT
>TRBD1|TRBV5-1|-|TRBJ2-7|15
CASSRTGTGDYEQYF
TGCGCCAGCAGCAGAACCGGGACAGGGGACTACGAGCAGTACTTC
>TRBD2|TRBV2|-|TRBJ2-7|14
CASRGTSGPYEQYF
TGTGCCAGCAGAGGGACTAGCGGGCCCTACGAGCAGTACTTC
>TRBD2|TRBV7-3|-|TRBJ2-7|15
CASSSGTSGTYEQYF
TGTGCCAGCAGCTCCGGGACTAGCGGAACCTACGAGCAGTACTTC
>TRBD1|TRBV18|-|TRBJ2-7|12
CASSMDRDEQYF
TGTGCCAGCTCTATGGACAGGGACGAGCAGTACTTC
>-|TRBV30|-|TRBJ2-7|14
CAWSLNRASYEQYF
TGTGCCTGGAGTCTAAACAGGGCGTCCTACGAGCAGTACTTC
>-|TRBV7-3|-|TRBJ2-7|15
CASSLGQGSSYEQYF
TGTGCCAGCAGCTTGGGTCAGGGGAGCTCCTACGAGCAGTACTTC
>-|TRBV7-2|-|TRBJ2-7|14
CASSLAASDYEQYF
TGTGCCAGCAGCTTAGCGGCTAGTGACTACGAGCAGTACTTC
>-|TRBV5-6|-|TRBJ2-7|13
CASSLSLGDEQYF
TGTGCCAGCAGCTTAAGCCTTGGGGACGAGCAGTACTTC
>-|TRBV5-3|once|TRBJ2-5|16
CARSFIPRRPQETQYF
TGTGCCAGAAGCTTTATCCCCCGTCGTCCTCAAGAGACCCAGTACTTC
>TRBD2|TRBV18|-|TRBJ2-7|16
CASSQTGTSGNHEQYF
TGTGCCAGCTCTCAGACCGGGACTAGCGGGAACCACGAGCAGTACTTC
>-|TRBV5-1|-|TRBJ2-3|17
CASSAPGHHPRTDTQYF
TGCGCCAGCAGCGCCCCGGGCCACCATCCCCGCACAGATACGCAGTATTTT
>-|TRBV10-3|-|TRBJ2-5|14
CATQGGFGGETQYF
TGTGCCACTCAAGGGGGCTTCGGGGGTGAGACCCAGTACTTC
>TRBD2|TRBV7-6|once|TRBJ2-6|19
CASSLVPPSGISGANVLTF
TGTGCCAGCAGCTTAGTACCGCCTAGCGGGATCTCTGGGGCCAACGTCCTGACTTTC
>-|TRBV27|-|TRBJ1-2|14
CASGPISWDYGYTF
TGTGCCAGCGGACCGATATCGTGGGACTATGGCTACACCTTC
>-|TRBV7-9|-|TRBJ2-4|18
CASSPITGPLRAKNIQYF
TGTGCCAGCAGCCCCATCACCGGGCCTCTGAGGGCCAAAAACATTCAGTACTTC
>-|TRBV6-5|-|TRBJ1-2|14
CASSYEARGYGYTF
TGTGCCAGCAGTTACGAGGCGCGAGGGTATGGCTACACCTTC
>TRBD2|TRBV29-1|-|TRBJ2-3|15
CSAPPPSGRTDTQYF
TGCAGCGCCCCCCCACCGAGCGGGAGAACAGATACGCAGTATTTT
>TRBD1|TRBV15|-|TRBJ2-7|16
CATSSYRGQVVYEQYF
TGTGCCACCAGCAGCTACCGGGGACAGGTCGTCTACGAGCAGTACTTC
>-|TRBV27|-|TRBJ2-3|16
CARTLQAGSLTDTQYF
TGTGCCAGGACCCTTCAAGCGGGCTCTCTCACAGATACGCAGTATTTT
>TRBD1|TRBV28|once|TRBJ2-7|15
CASSSSGTGSYEQYF
TGTGCCAGCAGTTCCTCCGGGACAGGGTCCTACGAGCAGTACTTC
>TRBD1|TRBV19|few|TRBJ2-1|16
CASLRTGSRGYNEQFF
TGTGCCAGCCTTAGGACAGGGAGCAGAGGATACAATGAGCAGTTCTTC
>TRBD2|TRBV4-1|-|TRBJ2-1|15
CASSQVGTRYNEQFF
TGCGCCAGCAGCCAGGTCGGGACTAGGTACAATGAGCAGTTCTTC
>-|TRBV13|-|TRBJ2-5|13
CASSLSRIETQYF
TGTGCCAGCAGTTTATCTCGTATCGAGACCCAGTACTTC
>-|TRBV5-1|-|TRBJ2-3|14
CASSPTPGTDTQYF
TGCGCCAGCAGCCCAACCCCGGGCACAGATACGCAGTATTTT
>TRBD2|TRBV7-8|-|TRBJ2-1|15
CASTPGLAGGNEQFF
TGTGCCAGCACCCCCGGACTAGCGGGAGGCAATGAGCAGTTCTTC
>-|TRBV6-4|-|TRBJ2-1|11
CASSSGVVQFF
TGTGCCAGCAGCTCCGGGGTAGTGCAGTTCTTC
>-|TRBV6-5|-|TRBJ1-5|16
CASSYQPPPPGQPQHF
TGTGCCAGCAGTTACCAACCTCCCCCCCCGGGTCAGCCCCAGCATTTT
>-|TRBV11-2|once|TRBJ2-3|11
CASSLVHTQYF
TGTGCCAGCAGCTTAGTACATACGCAGTATTTT